This TCR beta chain was obtained from a study of blood T cell repertoires in COVID-19. Original handling: It was from reference gene primer amplification that nucleated cell counts were estimated. Sequencing used immunoSEQ multiplex PCR; TCRdb keeps in-frame clones, though not all of them. For V, J and clone size, that table is used; D and trimming come from the DNA. The repertoire includes around 200,000 clones, more than 75% of them detected once, and 0.8% to 1% sits in the top ten. CDR1 SGHRS and CDR2 YFSETQ come from the germline V gene. The germline V and J ends were trimmed by 2 bases and 1 base, with 17 bases remaining between them. The CDR3 sequence is 17 residues long.

This sequence joins TRBV5-1 and TRBJ2-3; a possible D gene is TRBD1 (6 bases). Sequencing was carried out using peripheral blood. This TCR came from a woman between 18 and 30 years old who had recovered from COVID-19. This chain's CDR3 is CASSFPWGSGGTDTQYF. In DNA form, the CDR3 reads TGCGCCAGCAGCTTCCCGTGGGGTTCAGGGGGCACAGATACGCAGTATTTT.